This TCR beta chain was recorded in a study of T cell repertoires in aging, cancer and after chemotherapy (dated by TCRdb to between 2017 and 2020). General notes on the study: Donors spanned six age groups from 30 or younger to 70 or older, with at least three individuals per group. In the solid tumor group, the paired samples taken before and after chemotherapy came from patients with brain tumors (glioblastoma) who were receiving therapy based on temozolomide. In total, the full dataset held approximately 8.4 million TCR reads. To look at immunoaging and at how T cells reconstitute after chemotherapy, the study profiled TCR beta repertoires in peripheral blood from both healthy donors and cancer patients. A cohort of about 220 cancer patients (over 90 with hematological and around 130 with solid cancers) was assembled, and about 95 healthy donors were included as a reference group. What the work shows at the level of the full study, not this receptor alone: An increase in median generation probability over the chemotherapy interval was observed in both cancer cohorts, suggesting that the repertoire was reconstituted through rebound thymic output. In healthy donors, the decline in TCR diversity with age was mainly explained by loss of richness, whereas in cancer patients loss of evenness was also found to contribute. Compared with age-matched healthy donors, untreated patients with either hematological or solid cancers had significantly lower TCR diversity in the blood along with higher clonality. According to the authors, the repertoire data do not permit conclusions about immunological memory after chemotherapy.

Taken from the germline V gene (reference sequence), the CDR1 and CDR2 loops are MNHEY and SMNVEV. V is pared back by 2 bases and J by 0 bases, with 5 bases lying between the germline termini. The CDR3 starts with the cysteine, ends with the phenylalanine, and has 13 residues. The read is trimmed to its CDR3 DNA, 39 bases read in frame from base 1. Rearranged TRB sequences spanning V, D and J segments were amplified by multiplex touch-down PCR using a mixed TRB-A/B primer pool. Two consecutive PCR reactions with Phusion HS II polymerase added Illumina adapters and sample indices to the amplicons. Amplicons were gel-purified using the NucleoSpin Gel and PCR Clean-up kit and were subsequently checked with Qubit and an Agilent 2100 Bioanalyzer. Sequencing of the libraries was done on an Illumina MiSeq with paired-end, single-indexed 600-cycle runs. On the authors' methods: TRB sequences were processed with MiXCR versions 2.12 and 3.0.5. Each unique CDR3 nucleotide sequence was treated as one clone, and only productive sequences with two or more reads were kept. Repertoire metrics included Shannon diversity, evenness, clonality (one minus evenness), and alpha-parameterized diversity profiles from alpha 0 to 5. The IGoR algorithm was used to compute generation probabilities of clones in paired pre- and post-chemotherapy samples. The raw public data were reprocessed by TCRdb itself: fastp quality trimming at Q25, MiXCR clonotype calling, in-frame beta chains only. Each entry merges the rows of one CDR3 protein and shows their most common DNA and genes. The V and J calls and clone size are TCRdb's, not the authors'. The sample profile shows about 2,000 distinct CDR3 sequences; roughly a third of them were found once. The top ten clones comprise less than 9% of the sample.

TCR beta rearrangements were amplified from genomic DNA isolated from peripheral blood, not from sorted cells or RNA. This clonotype was observed a handful of times. Its antigen remains undetermined. The sample holds no much larger clone one base away, and base qualities are not on file. The sample comprised blood. Rearrangement joined TRBV27 to TRBJ2-7; the D gene cannot be named for sure. The TCR comes from a human donor with a solid tumor. The CDR3 region: CASSLQSSYEQYF. The DNA is TGTGCCAGCAGTTTACAGAGCTCCTACGAGCAGTACTTC.